The 2 T cell receptor beta chains below come from one sample, sequenced in a study of CD8 T cells in ankylosing spondylitis (dated by TCRdb to between 2016 and 2019). Library method: 5' RACE. Sequencing was carried out with an Illumina HiSeq 2500. Clones were called with MiXCR by TCRdb after fastp trimmed the public reads at Q25, and only in-frame beta chains were retained. Each entry is one CDR3 protein sequence, shown with its most common DNA and genes. The sample records about 230,000 distinct CDR3 sequences, approximately 8% of which are singletons. Roughly 5% of the sample lies in the top ten. The sequencing input was blood, either unsorted or a sorted T cell fraction (not recorded which). Receptors originate from a female donor with ankylosing spondylitis or in good health (not recorded which).

This clonotype has at least ten counts. The chain uses TRBV4-3 and TRBJ1-6; the match to TRBD1 covers 7 bases. The V segment lost 0 bases and the J segment 13 bases; nucleotides outside the gene matches: 12. The CDR3 is made up of 16 amino acids. The germline CDR1 and CDR2 sequences are LGHNA and YSLEER. CDR3 nucleotides: TGCGCCAGCAGCCAAGATCCTCGGACAGGCGGGTATCCCCTCCACTTT. Translation gives CASSQDPRTGGYPLHF.

This clonotype was seen repeatedly, ten times or more. J is TRBJ2-1 and V is TRBV20-1; 8 nucleotides match TRBD2. CDR3 size: 14 residues. Germline CDR1 is DFQATT and CDR2 is SNEGSKA (reference sequence). V shed 0 bases and J 4 bases; nucleotides not matched to a gene: 2. The DNA of the CDR3 is TGCAGTGCTAGAGAACTAGCGGAGTACAATGAGCAGTTCTTC. It is translated as CSARELAEYNEQFF.